Given below is one T cell receptor (beta chain) in context. Its cognate antigen is unknown. The PCR ran on 60 Vbeta and 13 Jbeta primers. Assay used: immunoSEQ multiplex PCR; TCRdb lists only in-frame clones, some missing. The table lists approximately 61,000 clones, 55% to 80% of them singletons. The data were taken from a study of cytomegalovirus exposure and HLA in healthy donors. Study-wide results and caveats: In a later analysis, HLA-associated beta chains showed higher expansion and lower generation probabilities than comparable chains. Rare TCR sequences dominated, though some public TCRs recurred in many donors. An analysis done earlier found most TCR beta V segments productive about 87% or about 30% of the time. A link between a missense DCLRE1C variant and TCR beta V- and J-gene trimming emerged from a later analysis.

The CDR3 loop spans 16 amino acids. V was pared by 5 bases and J by 0 bases, with 7 bases of the junction left unmatched. Germline lookup yields CDR1 MRHNA and CDR2 SNTAGT. This clonotype originated in a woman between 45 and 65 years old in good health and CMV-seronegative. V gene TRBV6-4 combines with J gene TRBJ2-1, with 7 bases aligning to TRBD2. The sequenced material came from PBMCs. Written as DNA, the CDR3 is TGTGCCAGCAGTCCCCAAGCTAGCGGCTCCTACAATGAGCAGTTCTTC. Translated, it gives CASSPQASGSYNEQFF.